Each of the 27 T cell receptor beta chains below was sequenced from the same sample in a study of diagnostic markers for celiac disease. TCRdb re-called the reads and gives one entry per CDR3 protein, without DNA. The sample's table shows a few thousand distinct CDR3 sequences. Sequencing was carried out using either unsorted cells or a sorted T cell fraction (not recorded which). These receptors all come from a human donor. This table probably holds off-target reads from a library built for another chain.

J is TRBJ2-1 and V is TRBV7-2; the D call from TCRdb, TRBD1, cannot be confirmed without DNA. The germline V gene has CDR1 SGHTA and CDR2 FQGNSA. The CDR3 sequence is 14 residues long. This CDR3 is CASSWRWGDNEQFF.

V usage is TRBV2 and J usage is TRBJ1-5; TCRdb outputs TRBD1, but without DNA this stays unchecked. The CDR3 loop spans 15 amino acids. Per germline, CDR1 SNHLY and CDR2 FYNNEI. The CDR3 is CASQTAPYSNQPQHF.

The V gene is TRBV20-1, the J gene TRBJ2-3; TCRdb indicates TRBD2, and absent DNA this call remains unverified. Germline V gives CDR1 DFQATT, CDR2 SNEGSKA (reference sequence). The CDR3 sequence is 17 residues long. The CDR3 reads CSASLPQGLAGADTQYF.

This rearrangement joins TRBV7-2 to TRBJ1-2; no DNA is available, so the TRBD1 call from TCRdb remains unchecked. The CDR3 contains 15 residues. Germline lookup yields CDR1 SGHTA and CDR2 FQGNSA. This chain's CDR3 is CASSVAGGLGAGYTF.

The V and J genes are TRBV5-1 and TRBJ1-4; TCRdb designates TRBD1, a call that cannot be tested without DNA. CDR1 SGHRS and CDR2 YFSETQ come from the germline V gene. This CDR3 comprises 15 residues. The CDR3 loop reads CASSQSGTGDEKLFF.

This clonotype registers medium-sized by frequency. The chain couples TRBV20-1 to TRBJ2-5; absent DNA, TCRdb's TRBD2 call cannot be checked. This CDR3 comprises 12 residues. CDR1 and CDR2 from the germline V gene are DFQATT and SNEGSKA (reference sequence). The CDR3 region is CSAWTRMETQYF.

CDR3 region: CASSAGRQNNSPLHF. The rearrangement links TRBV4-3 to TRBJ1-6; the D call from TCRdb, TRBD1, cannot be confirmed without DNA. The CDR3 contains 15 residues. Germline lookup yields CDR1 LGHNA and CDR2 YSLEER.

This clonotype is labeled medium-sized based on frequency. The genes are TRBV9 and TRBJ2-1; the TRBD1 assignment by TCRdb is unverifiable without DNA. The CDR3 spans 15 residues. Germline V CDR1 and CDR2: SGDLS, YYNGEE. CDR3 protein: CASSSMGGSDNEQFF. The whole variable domain, remainder taken from reference TRBV9 and TRBJ2-1, is DSGVTQTPKHLITATGQRVTLRCSPRSGDLSVYWYQQSLDQGLQFLIQYYNGEERAKGNILERFSAQQFPDLHSELNLSSLELGDSALYFCASSSMGGSDNEQFFGPGTRLTVL.

The chain employs TRBV2 and TRBJ2-5; with no DNA, the TCRdb D assignment of TRBD2 cannot be verified. The CDR3 runs 13 residues. From germline, CDR1 is SNHLY and CDR2 FYNNEI. The CDR3 sequence is CASTPIGPETQYF. Using reference TRBV2 and TRBJ2-5 for the parts outside the CDR3, the full variable domain is EPEVTQTPSHQVTQMGQEVILRCVPISNHLYFYWYRQILGQKVEFLVSFYNNEISEKSEIFDDQFSVERPDGSNFTLKIRSTKLEDSAMYFCASTPIGPETQYFGPGTRLLVL.

This clonotype ranks as medium-sized in terms of frequency. This chain uses TRBV12-3 or TRBV12-4 with TRBJ2-1. This CDR3 has 15 amino acids. CDR3 sequence: CASSLVKRSYNEQFF.

Judged by frequency, this clonotype is medium-sized. V gene TRBV12-3 or TRBV12-4 combines with J gene TRBJ2-2; the D call from TCRdb, TRBD1, cannot be confirmed without DNA. The CDR3 consists of 15 residues. The CDR3 protein is CASSPPGGGTGELFF.

The chain combines TRBV5-1 with TRBJ1-1; TCRdb selects TRBD1, and the lack of DNA leaves this call unchecked. Germline-derived CDR1 and CDR2 are SGHRS and YFSETQ. The CDR3 is made up of 13 amino acids. This CDR3 is CASSVTGTTEAFF.

This chain joins TRBV20-1 and TRBJ1-4. Per the germline V gene, CDR1 is DFQATT and CDR2 is SNEGSKA (reference sequence). The CDR3 totals 15 residues. CDR3 in amino acids: CSARDRVTFGEKLFF.

The chain links TRBV15 to TRBJ2-3; the TCRdb call, TRBD1, lacks DNA for checking. CDR1 LNHNV and CDR2 YYDKDF come from the germline V gene (reference sequence). The CDR3 consists of 15 residues. The CDR3 spells CATSRYGTATDTQYF.

The rearrangement uses TRBV24-1 and TRBJ1-4. The CDR3 loop spans 13 amino acids. Germline CDR1 KGHDR, CDR2 SFDVKD. The CDR3 spells CATSDPPDEKLFF.

The rearrangement uses TRBV7-8 and TRBJ2-1; TCRdb gives TRBD1 as the D gene, but with no DNA this cannot be confirmed. Germline CDR1 is SGHVS and CDR2 is FQNEAQ. The CDR3 consists of 17 residues. CDR3 sequence reads: CASSLEAGQGFYNEQFF.

The V gene is TRBV18, the J gene TRBJ1-2; the D call of TRBD1 rests on TCRdb alone, since no DNA is present to check it. This CDR3 has 15 residues. Germline-derived CDR1 and CDR2 are KGHSH and LQKENI. This chain's CDR3 is CASSPLRGDPYGYTF.

This clonotype is identified as medium-sized (0.01 to 0.1%) from frequency. The chain couples TRBV5-1 to TRBJ1-5; TCRdb designates TRBD1, a call that cannot be tested without DNA. The CDR3 contains 15 residues. The germline CDR1 and CDR2 sequences are SGHRS and YFSETQ. The CDR3 here is CASSPGQGAEQPQHF.

The chain links TRBV7-9 to TRBJ1-6; TCRdb designates TRBD1, a call that cannot be tested without DNA. This CDR3 is built from 13 residues. Germline CDR1 reads SEHNR; CDR2 reads FQNEAQ (reference sequence). The CDR3 is CASSLGGNSPLHF.

According to its frequency, this clonotype is medium-sized. The gene calls are TRBV5-1 and TRBJ1-3; TCRdb names TRBD1, which stays unverified in the absence of DNA. The germline gives CDR1 SGHRS, CDR2 YFSETQ. The length of the CDR3 is 15 residues. CDR3 protein: CASSPGTVSGNTIYF.

According to its frequency, this clonotype is medium-sized. This rearrangement joins TRBV7-9 to TRBJ2-3. The CDR3 length is 13 residues. The germline V gene encodes CDR1 SEHNR and CDR2 FQNEAQ (reference sequence). CDR3 sequence: CASRDGSTDTQYF. The full variable domain, in which reference TRBV7-9 and TRBJ2-3 provide the parts outside the CDR3, is DTGVSQNPRHKITKRGQNVTFRCDPISEHNRLYWYRQTLGQGPEFLTYFQNEAQLEKSRLLSDRFSAERPKGSFSTLEIQRTEQGDSAMYLCASRDGSTDTQYFGPGTRLTVL.

The chain joins TRBV30 to TRBJ2-7; the D gene TCRdb calls, TRBD2, cannot be checked with no DNA. The germline CDR1 and CDR2 sequences are GTSNPN and SVGIG (reference sequence). The CDR3 contains 15 residues. The CDR3 spells CAWAFGGFISGEQYF.

The V gene is TRBV6-6, the J gene TRBJ1-6; TCRdb indicates TRBD1, and absent DNA this call remains unverified. There are 16 residues in the CDR3. CDR1 and CDR2 (germline): MNHNY, SVGAGI (reference sequence). CDR3 sequence reads: CASRDRQGHYNSPLHF.

V usage is TRBV7-6 and J usage is TRBJ2-3. The CDR3 totals 14 residues. The germline V gene has CDR1 SGHVS and CDR2 FNYEAQ. The CDR3 spells CASSLAGVADTQYF.

This clonotype shows up as medium-sized by frequency. The V and J genes are TRBV20-1 and TRBJ2-5. In germline, CDR1 is DFQATT, CDR2 SNEGSKA (reference sequence). The CDR3 is made up of 12 amino acids. The CDR3 here is CSARVSGETQYF.

V is TRBV4-1 and J is TRBJ1-5; the TRBD1 assignment by TCRdb is unverifiable without DNA. Germline CDR1 MGHRA, CDR2 YSYEKL. The CDR3 contains 16 residues. This chain's CDR3 is CASSQVVQGGNQPQHF.

The chain joins TRBV7-9 to TRBJ1-1. The V gene's germline CDR1 is SEHNR and CDR2 FQNEAQ (reference sequence). This CDR3 contains 14 residues. The CDR3 region is CASSLTITNTEAFF.